Listed below are T cell receptor beta chains from one sample, sequenced in a study of identical twins. TCRdb re-analysed the 5' RACE reads in MiXCR, keeping a single row per CDR3 protein. The table lists 420,000 or so distinct CDR3 sequences, less than 20% of them singletons. The sample comprised naive T cells sorted from blood. The receptors were sampled from a man aged 50 to 59 in good health. The CDR3 runs from the conserved cysteine through the conserved F or W. Each record gives: V gene, clone size, D gene, J gene, CDR3 DNA, CDR3 protein. The D gene is left open where the match is weak. The listing skips clone size in some rows; elsewhere it reads once, few, many or a size class.

TRBV20-1,few,TRBD2,TRBJ2-3,TGCAGTGCTGCTAGCGGGGGAATAGATACGCAGTATTTT,CSAASGGIDTQYF
TRBV10-3,.,.,TRBJ2-2,TGTGCCATCAGGGGCGCGGACACCGGGGAGCTGTTTTTT,CAIRGADTGELFF
TRBV5-6,.,TRBD2,TRBJ2-1,TGTGCCAGCAGCTTCGGGACTATCTATGAGCAGTTCTTC,CASSFGTIYEQFF
TRBV6-5,many,.,TRBJ2-4,TGTGCCAGCAGTTACCGGGCGCGGACAGCCGTTCAGTACTTC,CASSYRARTAVQYF
TRBV5-1,few,TRBD2,TRBJ2-5,TGCGCCAGCAGCGCCCGGACTAGCCCACAAGAGACCCAGTACTTC,CASSARTSPQETQYF
TRBV5-1,few,.,TRBJ1-6,TGCGCCAGCAGGAGTGGGGACCGTGATTCACCCCTCCACTTT,CASRSGDRDSPLHF
TRBV10-2,few,.,TRBJ1-2,TGCGCCAGCAGTGAGCCTCGCTCCGGGGCAATTTATGGCTACACCTTC,CASSEPRSGAIYGYTF
TRBV5-4,many,.,TRBJ1-2,TGTGCCAGCAGCTTGCGCGCCTTTGATAACTATGGCTACACCTTC,CASSLRAFDNYGYTF
TRBV6-2/TRBV6-3,many,TRBD1,TRBJ2-6,TGTGCCAGCAGTTACCTAAACTTGGGACAGCTAGGACGGGACTCTGGGGCCAACGTCCTGACTTTC,CASSYLNLGQLGRDSGANVLTF
TRBV29-1,few,.,TRBJ2-5,TGCAGCATCTCGAGGGGCGAGGGAGAGACCCAGTACTTC,CSISRGEGETQYF
TRBV27,few,TRBD1,TRBJ2-1,TGTGCCAGCAGTTTAAAAGGGGGGACAGGGTGGGCCTACAATGAGCAGTTCTTC,CASSLKGGTGWAYNEQFF
TRBV19,.,TRBD2,TRBJ2-7,TGTGCCAGTAGTGCCGGGACTAGCGGGCTGTACGAGCAGTACTTC,CASSAGTSGLYEQYF
TRBV12-3/TRBV12-4,few,.,TRBJ2-7,TGTGCCAGCAGTTTAGGAGGGGCTGGGAACGAGCAGTACTTC,CASSLGGAGNEQYF
TRBV20-1,many,.,TRBJ2-1,TGCAGTGCTCCCCTTCGGGGAAGGGATGAGCAGTTCTTC,CSAPLRGRDEQFF
TRBV24-1,.,.,TRBJ2-3,TGTGCCACCAGTGACCCAACCATGACAGGTAGTCCTTTTCAAGGGGCAGATACGCAGTATTTT,CATSDPTMTGSPFQGADTQYF
TRBV5-1,few,TRBD1,TRBJ2-7,TGCGCCAGCACCCTAGGGACAGGGTACGAGCAGTACTTC,CASTLGTGYEQYF
TRBV15,many,TRBD1,TRBJ2-3,TGTGCCACCAGCAGAGGACAGGGTGATACGCAGTATTTT,CATSRGQGDTQYF
TRBV12-3/TRBV12-4,.,.,TRBJ2-3,TGTGCCAGCAGTTTAGAGCCAGGGTCTACGCAGTATTTT,CASSLEPGSTQYF
TRBV11-2,.,TRBD2,TRBJ2-7,TGTGCCAGCAGCGGACTGTGGAGCGGGAGCGACGAGCAGTACTTC,CASSGLWSGSDEQYF
TRBV10-3,.,.,TRBJ1-1,TGTGCCATCAGTGGCCAGGACGGAGGTGACATGAACACTGAAGCTTTCTTT,CAISGQDGGDMNTEAFF
TRBV18,few,.,TRBJ2-6,TGTGCCAGCTCACCACCAGGGGTGTTGGTCTCTGGGGCCAACGTCCTGACTTTC,CASSPPGVLVSGANVLTF
TRBV20-1,many,.,TRBJ2-3,TGCAGTGCAAGCTGGATAGACATCACAGATACGCAGTATTTT,CSASWIDITDTQYF
TRBV24-1,.,.,TRBJ2-2,TGTGCCACCAGTAGTATCTCGAACACCGGGGAGCTGTTTTTT,CATSSISNTGELFF
TRBV9,.,.,TRBJ1-5,TGTGCCAGCAGCGGGACGGATTACATGGGGCCCCAGCATTTT,CASSGTDYMGPQHF
TRBV11-1,.,.,TRBJ1-1,TGTGCCAGCAGCTTGTCGGGCGAGGGAACTGAAGCTTTCTTT,CASSLSGEGTEAFF
TRBV30,.,.,TRBJ2-7,TGTGCCTGGAGTGCCCCTTATGTCCCCAAATACGAGCAGTACTTC,CAWSAPYVPKYEQYF
TRBV25-1,.,.,TRBJ2-1,TGTGCCAGCAGTGAATACAGGGACAATGAGCAGTTCTTC,CASSEYRDNEQFF
TRBV4-3,.,.,TRBJ2-6,TGCGCCAGCAGCCAAGATTATGGGGCCAACGTCCTGACTTTC,CASSQDYGANVLTF
TRBV25-1,.,.,TRBJ2-1,TGTGCCAGCAGTGAGGCCGGGTTGAATGAGCAGTTCTTC,CASSEAGLNEQFF
TRBV6-2/TRBV6-3,.,.,TRBJ2-7,TGTGCCAGCAGAGATAGGGGGTTTGACGAGCAGTACTTC,CASRDRGFDEQYF
TRBV5-1,.,TRBD2,TRBJ2-2,TGCGCCAGCAGCTTTACTACTAGCGGGGCTACCGGGGAGCTGTTTTTT,CASSFTTSGATGELFF
TRBV6-5,.,.,TRBJ1-3,TGTGCCAGCAGTTACGACCCGGGACTTGGAAACACCATATATTTT,CASSYDPGLGNTIYF
TRBV24-1,few,TRBD2,TRBJ2-1,TGTGCCACCAGCCCACCCAAGGGGCGGGAGGCCCGCTACAATGAGCAGTTCTTC,CATSPPKGREARYNEQFF
TRBV9,.,.,TRBJ2-1,TGTGCCAGCAGCGTAGATTTAGCTGGCTCCTACAATGAGCAGTTCTTC,CASSVDLAGSYNEQFF
TRBV12-3/TRBV12-4,few,.,TRBJ1-5,TGTGCCAGCAGTCCTCTCAATCAGCCCCAGCATTTT,CASSPLNQPQHF
TRBV7-2,.,.,TRBJ1-2,TGTGCCAGCACCCTCTCGGGGGGAAACTATGGCTACACCTTC,CASTLSGGNYGYTF
TRBV7-9,.,TRBD2,TRBJ2-1,TGTGCCAGCAGCCCTCTAGCGGGAGATTGGTGGGATGAGCAGTTCTTC,CASSPLAGDWWDEQFF
TRBV20-1,.,.,TRBJ2-3,TGCAGTGCTGGAGGGGCAGGGGGTTACTCTGATACGCAGTATTTT,CSAGGAGGYSDTQYF
TRBV12-3/TRBV12-4,few,.,TRBJ1-1,TGTGCCAGCAGTTTAGCGATGGACACTGAAGCTTTCTTT,CASSLAMDTEAFF
TRBV10-3,many,.,TRBJ2-3,TGTGCCATCAGGGGGCCTTCTAGCACAGATACGCAGTATTTT,CAIRGPSSTDTQYF
TRBV3-1,.,TRBD2,TRBJ2-5,TGTGCCAGCAGGCTAGCGGGGGGGCCGAAGACCCAGTACTTC,CASRLAGGPKTQYF
TRBV7-8,many,.,TRBJ2-5,TGTGCCAGCAGCTTGAGGCGCCTAATGCAAGAGACCCAGTACTTC,CASSLRRLMQETQYF
TRBV27,few,TRBD1,TRBJ1-2,TGTGCCAGCCAGGGGGCAGGGAGCTACACCTTC,CASQGAGSYTF
TRBV5-1,few,TRBD1,TRBJ2-1,TGCGCCAGCAGCTTGACCCGGACAGGAACCTACAATGAGCAGTTCTTC,CASSLTRTGTYNEQFF
TRBV6-5,few,TRBD1,TRBJ2-7,TGTGCCAGCAGTTACTTGACTCCCCGGGGACAGGGTCGGTACGAGCAGTACTTC,CASSYLTPRGQGRYEQYF
TRBV20-1,.,.,TRBJ2-7,TGCAGTGCTAGTTCGAAGGGGCTCTACGAGCAGTACTTC,CSASSKGLYEQYF
TRBV6-5,few,TRBD1,TRBJ1-6,TGTGCCAGCAGTTACTCGACGAGGACAGGGGCAGCATATAATTCACCCCTCCACTTT,CASSYSTRTGAAYNSPLHF
TRBV6-2/TRBV6-3,.,TRBD2,TRBJ2-3,TGTGCCAGCAGCGCCACTAGCGGGGGGGCCCTTGATACGCAGTATTTT,CASSATSGGALDTQYF
TRBV5-5,few,.,TRBJ1-6,TGTGCCAGCAGCTTGGAGAACAGTCTGGGTTCTCCCCTCCACTTT,CASSLENSLGSPLHF
TRBV7-2,many,.,TRBJ1-2,TGTGCCAGCAGCCAAGGGTTTTTCTATGGCTACACCTTC,CASSQGFFYGYTF
TRBV6-5,.,.,TRBJ1-2,TGTGCCAGCAGAATACCTCGACAGCCTAGTGGCTACACCTTC,CASRIPRQPSGYTF
TRBV5-1,many,.,TRBJ1-1,TGCGCCAGCAGCTTGGATCAGGTTGTGGAAGCTTTCTTT,CASSLDQVVEAFF
TRBV4-3,few,.,TRBJ2-2,TGCGCCAGCAGCCAAGAAATCAGGGGCGTTGTGACCGGGGAGCTGTTTTTT,CASSQEIRGVVTGELFF
TRBV21-1,.,.,TRBJ2-7,TGTGCCAGCAGCAAAGTTGGAGGGAGCTCCTACGAGCAGTACTTC,CASSKVGGSSYEQYF
TRBV6-5,few,TRBD2,TRBJ2-1,TGTGCCAGCAGTTTAGGACTAGTCGTCAATGAGCAGTTCTTC,CASSLGLVVNEQFF
TRBV3-1,.,TRBD1,TRBJ2-2,TGTGCCAGCAGCCAGAACAGGGGGTCAACGGACACCGGGGAGCTGTTTTTT,CASSQNRGSTDTGELFF
TRBV7-8,few,.,TRBJ1-5,TGTGCCAGCAGCCGCGGGAGTTACAATCAGCCCCAGCATTTT,CASSRGSYNQPQHF
TRBV12-3/TRBV12-4,.,TRBD2,TRBJ2-1,TGTGCCAGCAGTTTAGCAGGGGGCAGACTAGCGGGGGCCTATAAGAGCTCCTACAATGAGCAGTTCTTC,CASSLAGGRLAGAYKSSYNEQFF
TRBV27,few,.,TRBJ2-2,TGTGCCAGCAGTTGGATCGGGGGCAGGGTCAACACCGGGGAGCTGTTTTTT,CASSWIGGRVNTGELFF